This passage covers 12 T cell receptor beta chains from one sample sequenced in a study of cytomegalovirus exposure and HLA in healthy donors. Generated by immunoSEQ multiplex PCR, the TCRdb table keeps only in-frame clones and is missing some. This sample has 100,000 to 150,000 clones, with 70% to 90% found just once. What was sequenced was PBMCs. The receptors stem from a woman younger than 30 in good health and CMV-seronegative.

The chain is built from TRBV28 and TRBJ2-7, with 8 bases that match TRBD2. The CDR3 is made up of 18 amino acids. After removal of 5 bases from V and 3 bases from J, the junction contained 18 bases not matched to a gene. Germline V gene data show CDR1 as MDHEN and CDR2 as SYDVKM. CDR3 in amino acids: CASSLHFDYSGTLYEQYF. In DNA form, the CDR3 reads TGTGCCAGCAGTCTTCACTTTGACTATAGCGGGACTCTCTACGAGCAGTACTTC.

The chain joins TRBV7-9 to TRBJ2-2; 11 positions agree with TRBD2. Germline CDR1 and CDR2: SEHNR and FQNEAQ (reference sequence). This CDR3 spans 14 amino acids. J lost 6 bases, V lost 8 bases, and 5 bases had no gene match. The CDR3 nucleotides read TGTGCCAGCGAACTAGCGGGAGTTTCCGGGGAGCTGTTTTTT. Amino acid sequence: CASELAGVSGELFF. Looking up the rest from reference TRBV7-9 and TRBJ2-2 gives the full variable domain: DTGVSQNPRHKITKRGQNVTFRCDPISEHNRLYWYRQTLGQGPEFLTYFQNEAQLEKSRLLSDRFSAERPKGSFSTLEIQRTEQGDSAMYLCASELAGVSGELFFGEGSRLTVL.

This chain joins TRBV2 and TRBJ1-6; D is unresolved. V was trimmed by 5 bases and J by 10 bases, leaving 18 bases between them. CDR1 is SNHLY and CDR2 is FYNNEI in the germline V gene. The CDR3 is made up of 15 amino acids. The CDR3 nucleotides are TGTGCCAGCAGTCCCGATGAGCCCACTCACTCACCCCTCCACTTT. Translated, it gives CASSPDEPTHSPLHF.

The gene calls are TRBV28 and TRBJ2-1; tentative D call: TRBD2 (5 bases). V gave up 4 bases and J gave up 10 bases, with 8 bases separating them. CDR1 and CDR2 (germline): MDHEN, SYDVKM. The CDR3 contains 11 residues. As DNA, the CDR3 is TGTGCCAGCAGTTGGACTGGAGAGCAGTTCTTC. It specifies CASSWTGEQFF.

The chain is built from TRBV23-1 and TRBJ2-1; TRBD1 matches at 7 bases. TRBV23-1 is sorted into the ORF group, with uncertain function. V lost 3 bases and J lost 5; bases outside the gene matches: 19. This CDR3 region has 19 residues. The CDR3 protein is CASSQPPARDSQTHNEQFF. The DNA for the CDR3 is TGCGCCAGCAGTCAGCCTCCCGCCCGGGACAGTCAAACCCACAATGAGCAGTTCTTC.

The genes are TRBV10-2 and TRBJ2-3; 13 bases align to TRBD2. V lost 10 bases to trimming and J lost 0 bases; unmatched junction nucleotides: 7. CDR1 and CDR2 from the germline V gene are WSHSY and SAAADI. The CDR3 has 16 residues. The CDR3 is CATRLAGGHSTDTQYF. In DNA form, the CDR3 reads TGCGCCACCAGACTAGCGGGAGGCCATAGCACAGATACGCAGTATTTT.

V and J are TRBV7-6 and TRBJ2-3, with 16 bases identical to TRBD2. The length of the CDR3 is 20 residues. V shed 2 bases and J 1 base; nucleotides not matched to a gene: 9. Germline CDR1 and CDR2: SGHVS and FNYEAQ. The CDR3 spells CASSLLGLAGGPVGTDTQYF. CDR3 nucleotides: TGTGCCAGCAGCTTATTGGGACTAGCGGGAGGGCCGGTGGGCACAGATACGCAGTATTTT.

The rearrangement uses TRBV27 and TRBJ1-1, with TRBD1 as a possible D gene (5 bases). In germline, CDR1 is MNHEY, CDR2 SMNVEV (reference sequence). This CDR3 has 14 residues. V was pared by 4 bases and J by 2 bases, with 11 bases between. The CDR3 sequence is CASSSPDTNTEAFF. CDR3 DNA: TGTGCCAGCAGTTCACCGGACACAAACACTGAAGCTTTCTTT.

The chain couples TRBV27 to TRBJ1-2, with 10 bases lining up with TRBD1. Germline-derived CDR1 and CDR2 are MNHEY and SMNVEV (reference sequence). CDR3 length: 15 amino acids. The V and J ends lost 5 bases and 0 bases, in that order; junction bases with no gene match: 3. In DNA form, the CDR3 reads TGTGCCAGCAGTCCCGGGACAGGGGCTAACTATGGCTACACCTTC. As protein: CASSPGTGANYGYTF.

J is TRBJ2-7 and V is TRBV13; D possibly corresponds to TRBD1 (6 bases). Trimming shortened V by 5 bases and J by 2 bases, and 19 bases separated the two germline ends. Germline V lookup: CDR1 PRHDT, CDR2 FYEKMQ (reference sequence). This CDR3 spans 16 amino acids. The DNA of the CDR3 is TGTGCCAGCAGCGACCAGCAGGGGCCGGGGCCCTACGAGCAGTACTTC. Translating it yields CASSDQQGPGPYEQYF.

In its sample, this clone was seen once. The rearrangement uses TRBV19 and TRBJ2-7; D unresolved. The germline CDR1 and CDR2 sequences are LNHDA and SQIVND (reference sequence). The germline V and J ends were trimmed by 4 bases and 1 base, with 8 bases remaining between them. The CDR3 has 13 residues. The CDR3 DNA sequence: TGTGCCAGTAGTACATCCGGGTCCTACGAGCAGTACTTC. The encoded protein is CASSTSGSYEQYF.

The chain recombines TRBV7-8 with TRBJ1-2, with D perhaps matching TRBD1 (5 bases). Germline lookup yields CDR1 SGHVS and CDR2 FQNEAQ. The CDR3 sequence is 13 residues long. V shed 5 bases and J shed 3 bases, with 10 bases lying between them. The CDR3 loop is CASSRSGDYGYTF. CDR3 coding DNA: TGTGCCAGCAGCCGATCGGGGGACTATGGCTACACCTTC. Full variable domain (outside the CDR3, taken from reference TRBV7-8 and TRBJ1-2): GAGVSQSPRYKVAKRGQDVALRCDPISGHVSLFWYQQALGQGPEFLTYFQNEAQLDKSGLPSDRFFAERPEGSVSTLKIQRTQQEDSAVYLCASSRSGDYGYTFGSGTRLTVV.